Each of the 19 T cell receptor beta chains below was sequenced from the same sample in a study of early stage breast cancer tumors. Sequencing was performed with immunoSEQ multiplex PCR; in TCRdb, only in-frame clones are kept and a portion is missing. The sample yields 8,500 to 10,000 clones, more than 60% seen once. Sequenced: normal breast tissue next to the tumor. The receptors were gathered from a person in their 40s with breast cancer.

This sequence joins TRBV6-1 and TRBJ2-7; no clear D gene. Germline CDR1 and CDR2: MNHNS and SASEGT. The CDR3 sequence is 15 residues long. The V gene lost 1 base and the J gene lost 2 bases, with 12 bases spanning the gap. CDR3 amino acids: CASSEDASRTYEQYF. The CDR3 DNA reads as TGTGCCAGCAGTGAAGATGCCTCCCGAACCTACGAGCAGTACTTC.

The genes are TRBV5-6 and TRBJ2-5; D is unclear. The germline CDR1 and CDR2 sequences are SGHDT and YYEEEE. V lost 0 bases and J lost 5, with 26 bases in between. The length of the CDR3 is 19 residues. This CDR3 reads CASSLVSLSMMAKWETQYF. In nucleotides, the CDR3 is TGTGCCAGCAGCTTGGTCTCCCTGTCTATGATGGCGAAATGGGAGACCCAGTACTTC.

The J gene is TRBJ1-3, the V gene TRBV5-6; 11 positions match TRBD1. The CDR3 length is 15 residues. The J segment lost 4 bases and the V segment lost 4 bases, leaving 4 bases of the junction unmatched. The germline gives CDR1 SGHDT, CDR2 YYEEEE. The DNA of the CDR3 is TGTGCCAGCAGCCGGGACAGGGGGAAAGGAAACACCATATATTTT. This translates into CASSRDRGKGNTIYF.

The chain's CDR3 is CASSLFGTTFTGELFF. CDR3 sequence (DNA): TGCGCCAGCAGCTTATTTGGGACTACATTCACCGGGGAGCTGTTTTTT. The chain has TRBV5-1 and TRBJ2-2; TRBD2 matches at 7 bases. Germline assignment: CDR1 SGHRS and CDR2 YFSETQ. CDR3 length: 16 amino acids. The trim removed 2 bases at V and 4 bases at J, leaving 8 bases unmatched.

This clone showed up just a few times. The V gene is TRBV30, the J gene TRBJ1-5; D is unresolved. Trimming pared 0 bases from V and 5 bases from J, leaving 5 bases between. Germline V gene lookup returns CDR1 GTSNPN and CDR2 SVGIG (reference sequence). The CDR3 length is 12 residues. CDR3 bases: TGTGCCTGGAGTGTGGGCCATCAGCCCCAGCATTTT. It codes for CAWSVGHQPQHF. The full variable domain, completed using reference TRBV30 and TRBJ1-5, is SQTIHQWPATLVQPVGSPLSLECTVEGTSNPNLYWYRQAAGRGLQLLFYSVGIGQISSEVPQNLSASRPQDRQFILSSKKLLLSDSGFYLCAWSVGHQPQHFGDGTRLSIL.

The genes are TRBV2 and TRBJ2-6; the match to TRBD1 covers 10 bases. The CDR3 length is 18 residues. CDR1 is SNHLY, CDR2 FYNNEI, per germline. V shed 6 bases, J shed 0 bases, and the junction held 8 bases outside the gene matches. This CDR3 is CASRPRDRGISGANVLTF. The CDR3 DNA is TGTGCCAGCAGACCCCGGGACAGGGGCATCTCTGGGGCCAACGTCCTGACTTTC.

Written as DNA, the CDR3 is TGCGCCAGCCGGGTTAGCGGGGGGGCCGAGTGGGAGCAGTACTTC. Translation: CASRVSGGAEWEQYF. This chain links TRBV4-1 with TRBJ2-7, with 11 bases that match TRBD2. The CDR3 spans 15 residues. Losses at the gene ends were 8 bases for V and 7 bases for J; bases not matched to a gene: 13. Per germline, CDR1 MGHRA and CDR2 YSYEKL.

This chain joins TRBV6-1 and TRBJ1-5; D gene ambiguous. Germline V gives CDR1 MNHNS, CDR2 SASEGT. V lost 2 bases to trimming and J lost 6 bases, with 8 bases between them. This CDR3 is 13 amino acids long. CDR3 protein: CASSERAAQPQHF. CDR3 nucleotides: TGTGCCAGCAGTGAACGGGCAGCTCAGCCCCAGCATTTT.

V usage is TRBV4-1 and J usage is TRBJ1-5, with a tentative D call TRBD1 (6 bases). Germline V gene sequence: CDR1 MGHRA, CDR2 YSYEKL. Trimming shortened V by 0 bases and J by 4 bases, and 7 bases separated the two germline ends. This CDR3 has 14 residues. Here the CDR3 DNA reads TGCGCCAGCAGCCAAGAAAGGGGGAATCAGCCCCAGCATTTT. It yields the protein CASSQERGNQPQHF.

The chain uses TRBV9 and TRBJ2-1; the D is unclear. Germline V lookup: CDR1 SGDLS, CDR2 YYNGEE. This CDR3 comprises 12 residues. Trimming removed 3 bases from V and 6 bases from J, with 7 bases in between. The DNA for the CDR3 is TGTGCCAGCAGCGGAGAAGGCAATGAGCAGTTCTTC. Its translation: CASSGEGNEQFF.

The V call is TRBV6-1, the J call TRBJ1-1; TRBD1 aligns across 10 bases. Per the germline V gene, CDR1 is MNHNS and CDR2 is SASEGT. V dropped 6 bases and J dropped 1; count of bases not matched to a gene: 2. This CDR3 contains 14 residues. The CDR3 nucleotides read TGTGCCAGCAGCGGGACAGGGGCGAACACTGAAGCTTTCTTT. It specifies CASSGTGANTEAFF.

The rearrangement uses TRBV10-3 and TRBJ2-5; perhaps TRBD2 as D (6 bases). The CDR3 totals 14 residues. V lost 3 bases to trimming and J lost 1 base, with 9 bases between them. The germline gives CDR1 ENHRY, CDR2 SYGVKD. In DNA form, the CDR3 reads TGTGCCATCAGTGACGGAGGGGCCCAAGAGACCCAGTACTTC. Translation gives CAISDGGAQETQYF.

This chain joins TRBV5-6 and TRBJ1-2, with D possibly being TRBD1 (6 bases). Germline assignment: CDR1 SGHDT and CDR2 YYEEEE. Trimming pared 4 bases from V and 4 bases from J, leaving 20 bases between. The CDR3 loop spans 16 amino acids. For the CDR3, the DNA is TGTGCCAGCAGCCCCGATCGGGGGGCGCAGATCTATGGCTACACCTTC. Amino acid sequence: CASSPDRGAQIYGYTF. The entire variable domain, with the rest obtained from reference TRBV5-6 and TRBJ1-2, is as follows: DAGVTQSPTHLIKTRGQQVTLRCSPKSGHDTVSWYQQALGQGPQFIFQYYEEEERQRGNFPDRFSGHQFPNYSSELNVNALLLGDSALYLCASSPDRGAQIYGYTFGSGTRLTVV.

This sequence joins TRBV9 and TRBJ2-7, with 12 bases matching TRBD1. The CDR3 is made up of 15 amino acids. Germline V gives CDR1 SGDLS, CDR2 YYNGEE. With V trimmed by 2 bases and J by 6 bases, 6 bases remained unmatched. CDR3 in amino acids: CASSVGQGASGEQYF. CDR3 DNA sequence: TGTGCCAGCAGCGTGGGACAGGGGGCGTCCGGCGAGCAGTACTTC.

The chain links TRBV6-1 to TRBJ1-5; weak D call: TRBD1 (5 bases). The CDR3 is 18 amino acids. Germline CDR1 MNHNS, CDR2 SASEGT. The germline V and J ends were trimmed by 3 bases and 7 bases, with 25 bases remaining between them. Here the CDR3 reads CASSDRWSVQGKFQPQHF. In nucleotides, the CDR3 is TGTGCCAGCAGTGATAGGTGGTCGGTTCAGGGCAAATTCCAGCCCCAGCATTTT.

The V and J genes are TRBV7-9 and TRBJ2-2, with 8 bases matching TRBD2. The CDR3 is 15 amino acids. From germline, CDR1 is SEHNR and CDR2 FQNEAQ (reference sequence). Trimming at V came to 5 bases and at J to 6 bases, leaving 8 bases not matched to a gene. The CDR3 sequence is CASSRGLAQAGELFF. The CDR3 bases are TGTGCCAGCAGCCGCGGACTAGCACAGGCCGGGGAGCTGTTTTTT.

The chain joins TRBV15 to TRBJ2-3; perhaps TRBD1 as D (5 bases). CDR3 size: 18 residues. Trimming shortened V by 3 bases and J by 5 bases, and 24 bases separated the two germline ends. The germline V gene encodes CDR1 LNHNV and CDR2 YYDKDF (reference sequence). CDR3 in DNA: TGTGCCACCAGCAGCTCTAGAAGGGGTTCTAGAAGTTTAGATACGCAGTATTTT. This codes for CATSSSRRGSRSLDTQYF.

V and J are TRBV10-3 and TRBJ2-5; D gene unclear. With 2 bases removed from V and 5 bases from J, the gap between germline ends came to 15 bases. Germline V gene sequence: CDR1 ENHRY, CDR2 SYGVKD. The CDR3 covers 15 residues. CDR3 nucleotides: TGTGCCATCAGTGAGGGTGGACCGCCGCCTGAGACCCAGTACTTC. It specifies CAISEGGPPPETQYF.

The V gene is TRBV4-2, the J gene TRBJ1-1, with D uncertain. The CDR3 is 15 amino acids. CDR1 LGHNA and CDR2 YNFKEQ come from the germline V gene. Deletions cut 3 bases from V and 3 bases from J, with 14 bases between. CDR3 sequence reads: CASSQGLGDHTEAFF. CDR3 nucleotides: TGTGCCAGCAGCCAGGGCCTGGGCGACCACACTGAAGCTTTCTTT.